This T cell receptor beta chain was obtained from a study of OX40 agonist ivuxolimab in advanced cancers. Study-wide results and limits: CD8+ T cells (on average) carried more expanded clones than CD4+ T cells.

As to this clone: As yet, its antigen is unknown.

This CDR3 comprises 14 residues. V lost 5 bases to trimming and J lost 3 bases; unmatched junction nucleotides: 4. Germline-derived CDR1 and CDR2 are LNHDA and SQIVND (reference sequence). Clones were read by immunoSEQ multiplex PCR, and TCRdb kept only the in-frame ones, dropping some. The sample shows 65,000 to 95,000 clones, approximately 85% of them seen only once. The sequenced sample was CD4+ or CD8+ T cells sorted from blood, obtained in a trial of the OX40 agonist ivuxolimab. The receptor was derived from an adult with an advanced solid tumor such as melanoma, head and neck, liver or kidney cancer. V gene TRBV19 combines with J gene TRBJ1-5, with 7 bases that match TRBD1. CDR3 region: CASSYDRDNQPQHF. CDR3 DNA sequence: TGTGCCAGTAGTTACGACAGGGACAATCAGCCCCAGCATTTT.